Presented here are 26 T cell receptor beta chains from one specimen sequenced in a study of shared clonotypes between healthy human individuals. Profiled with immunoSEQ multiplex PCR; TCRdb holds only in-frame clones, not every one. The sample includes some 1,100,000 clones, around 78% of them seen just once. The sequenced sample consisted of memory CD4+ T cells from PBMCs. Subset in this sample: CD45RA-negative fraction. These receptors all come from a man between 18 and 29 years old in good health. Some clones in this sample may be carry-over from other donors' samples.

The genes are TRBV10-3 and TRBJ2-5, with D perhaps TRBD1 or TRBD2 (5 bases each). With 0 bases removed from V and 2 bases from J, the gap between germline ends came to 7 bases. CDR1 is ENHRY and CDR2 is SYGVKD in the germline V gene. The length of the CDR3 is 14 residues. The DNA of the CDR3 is TGTGCCATCAGTGAGTCTGGGGGTCAAGAGACCCAGTACTTC. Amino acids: CAISESGGQETQYF.

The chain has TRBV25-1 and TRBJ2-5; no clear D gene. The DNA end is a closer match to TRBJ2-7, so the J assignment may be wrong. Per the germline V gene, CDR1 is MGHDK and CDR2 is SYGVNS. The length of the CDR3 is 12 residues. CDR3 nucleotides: TGTGCCAGCAGTGTTAGCAGCTACGAGCAGTACTTC. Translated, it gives CASSVSSYEQYF.

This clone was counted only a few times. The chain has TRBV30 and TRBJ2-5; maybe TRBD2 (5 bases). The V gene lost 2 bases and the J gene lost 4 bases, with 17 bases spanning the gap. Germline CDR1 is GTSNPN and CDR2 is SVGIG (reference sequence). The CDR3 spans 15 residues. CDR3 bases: TGTGCCTGGAGTAGCGGTAGTACTCGTGGAGAGACCCAGTACTTC. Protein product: CAWSSGSTRGETQYF. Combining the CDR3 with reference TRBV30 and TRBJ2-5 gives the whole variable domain SQTIHQWPATLVQPVGSPLSLECTVEGTSNPNLYWYRQAAGRGLQLLFYSVGIGQISSEVPQNLSASRPQDRQFILSSKKLLLSDSGFYLCAWSSGSTRGETQYFGPGTRLLVL.

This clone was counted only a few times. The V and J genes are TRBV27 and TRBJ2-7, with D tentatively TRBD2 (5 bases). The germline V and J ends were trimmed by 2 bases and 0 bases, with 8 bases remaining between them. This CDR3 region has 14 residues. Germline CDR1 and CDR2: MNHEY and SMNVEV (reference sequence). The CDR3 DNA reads TGTGCCAGCAGTTTAAGACGGGACTCCTACGAGCAGTACTTC. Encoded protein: CASSLRRDSYEQYF.

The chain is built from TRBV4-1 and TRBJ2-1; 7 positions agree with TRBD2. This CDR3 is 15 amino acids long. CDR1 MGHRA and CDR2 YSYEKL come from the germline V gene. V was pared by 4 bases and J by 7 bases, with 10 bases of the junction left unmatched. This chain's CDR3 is CASSPQSGISNEQFF. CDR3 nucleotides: TGCGCCAGCAGCCCCCAAAGCGGGATTTCAAATGAGCAGTTCTTC.

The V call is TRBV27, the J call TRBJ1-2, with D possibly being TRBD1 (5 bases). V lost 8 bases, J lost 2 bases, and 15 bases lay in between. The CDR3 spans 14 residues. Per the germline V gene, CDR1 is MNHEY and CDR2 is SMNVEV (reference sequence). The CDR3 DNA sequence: TGTGCCAGCGGCCGCAGGGTTGCGAACTATGGCTACACCTTC. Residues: CASGRRVANYGYTF.

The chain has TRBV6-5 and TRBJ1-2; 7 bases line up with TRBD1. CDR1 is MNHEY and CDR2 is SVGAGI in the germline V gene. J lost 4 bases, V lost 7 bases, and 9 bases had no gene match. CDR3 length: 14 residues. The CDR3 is CASKWTGLPYGYTF. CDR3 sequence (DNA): TGTGCCAGCAAATGGACAGGTCTACCCTATGGCTACACCTTC.

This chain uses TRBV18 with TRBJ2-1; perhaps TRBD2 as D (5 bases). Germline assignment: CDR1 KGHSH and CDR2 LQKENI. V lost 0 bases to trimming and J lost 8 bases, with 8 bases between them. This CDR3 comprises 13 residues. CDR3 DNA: TGTGCCAGCTCACCACCGTCGGGGTATGAGCAGTTCTTC. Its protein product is CASSPPSGYEQFF. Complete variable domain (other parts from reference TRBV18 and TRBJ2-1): NAGVMQNPRHLVRRRGQEARLRCSPMKGHSHVYWYRQLPEEGLKFMVYLQKENIIDESGMPKERFSAEFPKEGPSILRIQQVVRGDSAAYFCASSPPSGYEQFFGPGTRLTVL.

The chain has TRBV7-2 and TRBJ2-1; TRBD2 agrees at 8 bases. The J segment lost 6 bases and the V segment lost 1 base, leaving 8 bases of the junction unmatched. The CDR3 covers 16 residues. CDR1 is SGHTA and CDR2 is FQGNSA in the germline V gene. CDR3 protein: CASSLGAGEALNEQFF. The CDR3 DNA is TGTGCCAGCAGCTTAGGAGCGGGAGAGGCCCTCAATGAGCAGTTCTTC.

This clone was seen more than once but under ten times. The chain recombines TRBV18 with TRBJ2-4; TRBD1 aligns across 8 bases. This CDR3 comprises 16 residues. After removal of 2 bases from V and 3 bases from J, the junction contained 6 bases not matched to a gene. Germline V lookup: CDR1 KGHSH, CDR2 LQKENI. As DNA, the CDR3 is TGTGCCAGCTCACCATTTTCAGGGGGCGACAAAAACATTCAGTACTTC. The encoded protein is CASSPFSGGDKNIQYF. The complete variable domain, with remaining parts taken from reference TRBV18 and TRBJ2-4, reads NAGVMQNPRHLVRRRGQEARLRCSPMKGHSHVYWYRQLPEEGLKFMVYLQKENIIDESGMPKERFSAEFPKEGPSILRIQQVVRGDSAAYFCASSPFSGGDKNIQYFGAGTRLSVL.

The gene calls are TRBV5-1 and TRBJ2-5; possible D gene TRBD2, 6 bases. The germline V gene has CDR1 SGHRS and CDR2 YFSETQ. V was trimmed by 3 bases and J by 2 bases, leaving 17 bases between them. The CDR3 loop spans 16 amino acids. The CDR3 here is CASSSGVLGPQETQYF. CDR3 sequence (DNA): TGCGCCAGCAGCTCGGGGGTTTTGGGCCCTCAAGAGACCCAGTACTTC. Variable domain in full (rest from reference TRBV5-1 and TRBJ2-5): KAGVTQTPRYLIKTRGQQVTLSCSPISGHRSVSWYQQTPGQGLQFLFEYFSETQRNKGNFPGRFSGRQFSNSRSEMNVSTLELGDSALYLCASSSGVLGPQETQYFGPGTRLLVL.

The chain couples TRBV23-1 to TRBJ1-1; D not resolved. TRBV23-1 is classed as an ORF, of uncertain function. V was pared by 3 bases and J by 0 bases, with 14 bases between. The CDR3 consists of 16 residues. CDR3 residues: CASSQRGRPLNTEAFF. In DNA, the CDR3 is TGCGCCAGCAGTCAGCGTGGCAGGCCCTTGAACACTGAAGCTTTCTTT.

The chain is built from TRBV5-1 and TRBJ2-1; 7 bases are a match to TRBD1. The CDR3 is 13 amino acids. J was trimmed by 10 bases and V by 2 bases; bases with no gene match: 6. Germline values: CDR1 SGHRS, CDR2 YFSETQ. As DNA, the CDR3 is TGCGCCAGCAGCTTTCAAACAGGGGAGGAGCAGTTCTTC. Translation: CASSFQTGEEQFF.

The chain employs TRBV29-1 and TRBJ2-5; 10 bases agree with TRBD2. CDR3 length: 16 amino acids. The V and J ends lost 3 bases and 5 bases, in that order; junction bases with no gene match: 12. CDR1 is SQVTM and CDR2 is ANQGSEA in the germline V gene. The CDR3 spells CSVERGTSGNFETQYF. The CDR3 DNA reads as TGCAGCGTTGAGCGGGGAACTAGCGGGAATTTTGAGACCCAGTACTTC. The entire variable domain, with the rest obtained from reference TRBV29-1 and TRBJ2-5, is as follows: SAVISQKPSRDICQRGTSLTIQCQVDSQVTMMFWYRQQPGQSLTLIATANQGSEATYESGFVIDKFPISRPNLTFSTLTVSNMSPEDSSIYLCSVERGTSGNFETQYFGPGTRLLVL.

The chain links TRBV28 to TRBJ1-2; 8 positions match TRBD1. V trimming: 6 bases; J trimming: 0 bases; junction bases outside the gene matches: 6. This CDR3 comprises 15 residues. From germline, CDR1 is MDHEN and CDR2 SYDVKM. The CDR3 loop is CASRLGQGANYGYTF. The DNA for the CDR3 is TGTGCCAGCAGACTAGGACAGGGAGCTAACTATGGCTACACCTTC.

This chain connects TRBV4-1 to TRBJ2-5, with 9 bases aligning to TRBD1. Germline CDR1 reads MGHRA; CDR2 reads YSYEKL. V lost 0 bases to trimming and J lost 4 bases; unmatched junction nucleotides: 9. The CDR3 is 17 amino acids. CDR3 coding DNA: TGCGCCAGCAGCCAAGATGTAGGGACAGGGTTAGGAGAGACCCAGTACTTC. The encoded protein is CASSQDVGTGLGETQYF.

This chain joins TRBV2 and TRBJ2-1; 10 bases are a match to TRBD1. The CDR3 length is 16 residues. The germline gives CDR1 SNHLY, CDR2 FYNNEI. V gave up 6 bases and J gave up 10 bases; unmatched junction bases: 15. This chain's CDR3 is CASSVGRDRGLREQFF. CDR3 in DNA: TGTGCCAGCAGCGTTGGACGGGACAGGGGCTTAAGGGAGCAGTTCTTC.

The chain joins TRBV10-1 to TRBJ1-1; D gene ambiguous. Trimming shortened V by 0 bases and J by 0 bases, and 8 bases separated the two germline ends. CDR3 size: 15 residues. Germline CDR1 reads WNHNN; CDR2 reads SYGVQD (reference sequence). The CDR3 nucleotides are TGCGCCAGCAGTGAGTCAGGACGGTTGAACACTGAAGCTTTCTTT. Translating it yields CASSESGRLNTEAFF.

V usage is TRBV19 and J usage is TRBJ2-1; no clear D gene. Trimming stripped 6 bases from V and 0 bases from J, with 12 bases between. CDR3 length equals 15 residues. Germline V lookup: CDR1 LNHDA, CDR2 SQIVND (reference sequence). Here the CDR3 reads CASSPTFSSYNEQFF. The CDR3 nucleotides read TGTGCCAGTAGCCCGACTTTTAGCTCCTACAATGAGCAGTTCTTC.

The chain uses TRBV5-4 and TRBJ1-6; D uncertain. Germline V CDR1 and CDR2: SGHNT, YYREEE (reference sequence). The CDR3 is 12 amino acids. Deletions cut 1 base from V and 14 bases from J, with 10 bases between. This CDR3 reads CASSLWRQALHF. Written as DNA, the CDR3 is TGTGCCAGCAGCTTGTGGAGGCAAGCCCTCCACTTT.

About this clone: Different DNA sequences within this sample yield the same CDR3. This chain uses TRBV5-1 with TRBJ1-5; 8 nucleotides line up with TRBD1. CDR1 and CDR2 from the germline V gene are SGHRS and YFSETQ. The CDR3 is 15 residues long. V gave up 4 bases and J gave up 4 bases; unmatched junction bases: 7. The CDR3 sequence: CASSPDRGGNQPQHF. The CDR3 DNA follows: TGCGCCAGCAGCCCTGACAGGGGAGGGAATCAGCCCCAGCATTTT.

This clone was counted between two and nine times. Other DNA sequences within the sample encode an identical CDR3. The CDR3 DNA is TGCAGCGTTGCGTCAGGGAACACTGAAGCTTTCTTT. The encoded protein is CSVASGNTEAFF. The rearrangement links TRBV29-1 to TRBJ1-1; no clear D gene. Germline CDR1 and CDR2: SQVTM and ANQGSEA. The germline V and J ends were trimmed by 4 bases and 1 base, with 7 bases remaining between them. The length of the CDR3 is 12 residues.

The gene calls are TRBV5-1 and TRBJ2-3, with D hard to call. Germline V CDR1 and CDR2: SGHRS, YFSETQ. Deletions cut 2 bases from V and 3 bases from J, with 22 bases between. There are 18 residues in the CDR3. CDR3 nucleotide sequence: TGCGCCAGCAGCTTTCTTAACTCTACCCCCGTCCGGACAGATACGCAGTATTTT. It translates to CASSFLNSTPVRTDTQYF.

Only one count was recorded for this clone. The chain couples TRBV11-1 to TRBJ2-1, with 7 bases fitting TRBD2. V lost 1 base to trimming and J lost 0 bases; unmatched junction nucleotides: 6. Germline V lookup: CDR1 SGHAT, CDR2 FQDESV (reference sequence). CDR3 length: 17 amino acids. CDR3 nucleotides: TGTGCCAGCAGCTTAGGCGGGAGTAAAAGCTCCTACAATGAGCAGTTCTTC. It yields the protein CASSLGGSKSSYNEQFF. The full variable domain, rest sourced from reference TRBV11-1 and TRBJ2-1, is EAEVAQSPRYKITEKSQAVAFWCDPISGHATLYWYRQILGQGPELLVQFQDESVVDDSQLPKDRFSAERLKGVDSTLKIQPAELGDSAMYLCASSLGGSKSSYNEQFFGPGTRLTVL.

The CDR3 nucleotides read TGTGCCTGGAGTACTCTTTCGGGATCCGGGGAGCTGTTTTTT. This translates into CAWSTLSGSGELFF. V and J are TRBV30 and TRBJ2-2, with a possible D match to TRBD2 (5 bases). The germline V gene has CDR1 GTSNPN and CDR2 SVGIG (reference sequence). The length of the CDR3 is 14 residues. V gave up 2 bases and J gave up 6 bases, with 13 bases separating them. The variable domain in full, with the rest retrieved from reference TRBV30 and TRBJ2-2, is SQTIHQWPATLVQPVGSPLSLECTVEGTSNPNLYWYRQAAGRGLQLLFYSVGIGQISSEVPQNLSASRPQDRQFILSSKKLLLSDSGFYLCAWSTLSGSGELFFGEGSRLTVL.

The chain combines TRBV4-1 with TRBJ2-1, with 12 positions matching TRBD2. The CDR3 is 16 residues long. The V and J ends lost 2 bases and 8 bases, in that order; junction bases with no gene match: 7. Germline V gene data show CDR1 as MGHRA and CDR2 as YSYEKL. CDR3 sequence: CASSQPTSGSFYEQFF. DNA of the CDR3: TGCGCCAGCAGCCAACCGACTAGCGGGAGTTTCTATGAGCAGTTCTTC.